This TCR beta chain comes out of a study of cytotoxic CD8 clonotypes in ibrutinib-treated CLL. Overall study context: Mean per-sample yields comprised about 270,000 productive templates and 94,082 productive rearrangements. Study-level findings and limits: Investigators sampled sustained-remission and progressing patients at differing times. Higher clonality was seen at ibrutinib response and a return toward baseline at progression.

Repertoires were generated with immunoSEQ multiplex PCR, while TCRdb's copy carries only in-frame clones and drops some. The sample has some 200,000 clones; 60% to 80% are singletons. The count of this clone is one. Antigen: not known. This sequence was found in a human donor with chronic lymphocytic leukemia. Sequenced here: PBMCs, sampled after 12 months of ibrutinib treatment.

This CDR3 reads CASRTSGTDTQYF. The CDR3 region has the DNA TGTGCCAGCAGGACTAGCGGCACAGATACGCAGTATTTT. The chain recombines TRBV5-8 with TRBJ2-3; 8 bases agree with TRBD2. This CDR3 is built from 13 residues. V trimming: 5 bases; J trimming: 1 base; junction bases outside the gene matches: 0. Germline V gene lookup returns CDR1 SGHTS and CDR2 YDEGEE.